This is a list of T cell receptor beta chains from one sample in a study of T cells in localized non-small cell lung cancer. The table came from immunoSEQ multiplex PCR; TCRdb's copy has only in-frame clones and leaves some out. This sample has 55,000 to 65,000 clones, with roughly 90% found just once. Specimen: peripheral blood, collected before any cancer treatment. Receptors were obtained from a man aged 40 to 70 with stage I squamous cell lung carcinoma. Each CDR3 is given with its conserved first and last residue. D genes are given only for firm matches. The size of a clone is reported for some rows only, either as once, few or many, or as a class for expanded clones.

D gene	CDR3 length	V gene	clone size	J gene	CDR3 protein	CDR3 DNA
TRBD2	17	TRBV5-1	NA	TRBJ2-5	CASSLVTSGNNGETQYF	TGCGCCAGCAGCTTGGTTACTAGCGGGAATAATGGAGAGACCCAGTACTTC
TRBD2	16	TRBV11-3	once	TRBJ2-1	CASSPKGAGAYNEQFF	TGTGCCAGCAGCCCTAAAGGAGCGGGAGCCTACAATGAGCAGTTCTTC
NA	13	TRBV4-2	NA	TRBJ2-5	CASSPVVGETQYF	TGTGCCAGCAGCCCGGTGGTAGGAGAGACCCAGTACTTC
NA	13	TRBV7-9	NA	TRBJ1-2	CASSFGANYGYTF	TGTGCCAGCAGCTTCGGCGCTAACTATGGCTACACCTTC
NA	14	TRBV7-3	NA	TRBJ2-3	CASSSGGLTDTQYF	TGTGCCAGCAGCTCAGGCGGACTCACAGATACGCAGTATTTT
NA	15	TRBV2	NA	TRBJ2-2	CASSEIGTGAGELFF	TGTGCCAGCAGTGAAATAGGGACGGGCGCCGGGGAGCTGTTTTTT
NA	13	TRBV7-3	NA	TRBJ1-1	CASSRQVNTEAFF	TGTGCCAGCAGCCGTCAGGTGAACACTGAAGCTTTCTTT
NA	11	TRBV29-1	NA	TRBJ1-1	CSVRVNTEAFF	TGCAGCGTTAGGGTGAACACTGAAGCTTTCTTT
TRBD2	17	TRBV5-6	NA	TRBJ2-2	CASSLLGRASGTGELFF	TGTGCCAGCAGCCTACTAGGGAGGGCCTCTGGCACCGGGGAGCTGTTTTTT
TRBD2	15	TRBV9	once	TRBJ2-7	CASSLNSGFTYEQYF	TGTGCCAGCAGCCTGAATAGCGGGTTCACCTACGAGCAGTACTTC
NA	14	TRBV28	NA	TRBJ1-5	CASSLGQYNQPQHF	TGTGCCAGCAGTTTAGGGCAGTATAATCAGCCCCAGCATTTT
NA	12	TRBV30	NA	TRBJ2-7	CAWSLLTREQYF	TGTGCCTGGAGTTTACTAACCCGCGAGCAGTACTTC
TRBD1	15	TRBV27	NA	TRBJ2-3	CASSDPGTVTDTQYF	TGTGCCAGCAGTGATCCCGGGACAGTCACAGATACGCAGTATTTT
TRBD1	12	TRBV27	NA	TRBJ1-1	CASSLNRGRAFF	TGTGCCAGCAGTTTAAACAGGGGGCGAGCTTTCTTT
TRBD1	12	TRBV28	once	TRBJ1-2	CANRDRGHGYTF	TGTGCCAACAGAGACAGGGGGCATGGCTACACCTTC
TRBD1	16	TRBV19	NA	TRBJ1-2	CASSIATGTGGSGYTF	TGTGCCAGTAGTATAGCGACCGGGACAGGGGGGTCTGGCTACACCTTC
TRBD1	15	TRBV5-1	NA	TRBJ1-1	CASSFIPGGNTEAFF	TGCGCCAGCAGCTTTATTCCAGGGGGCAACACTGAAGCTTTCTTT
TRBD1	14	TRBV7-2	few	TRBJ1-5	CASSLRDSGQAQHF	TGTGCCAGCAGCCTCCGGGACAGTGGCCAAGCCCAGCATTTT